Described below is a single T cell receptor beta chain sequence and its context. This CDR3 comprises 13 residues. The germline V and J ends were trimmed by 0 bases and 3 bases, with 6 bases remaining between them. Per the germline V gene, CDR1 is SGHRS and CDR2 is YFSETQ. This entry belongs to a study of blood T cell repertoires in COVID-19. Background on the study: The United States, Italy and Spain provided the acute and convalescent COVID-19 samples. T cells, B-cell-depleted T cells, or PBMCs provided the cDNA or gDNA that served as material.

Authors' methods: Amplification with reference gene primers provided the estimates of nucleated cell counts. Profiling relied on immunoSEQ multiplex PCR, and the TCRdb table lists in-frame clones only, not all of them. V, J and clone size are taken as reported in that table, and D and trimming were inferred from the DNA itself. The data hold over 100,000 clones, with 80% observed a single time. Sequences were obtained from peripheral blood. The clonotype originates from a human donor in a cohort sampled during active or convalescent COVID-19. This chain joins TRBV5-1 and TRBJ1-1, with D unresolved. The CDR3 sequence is CASSLAEHTEAFF. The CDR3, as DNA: TGCGCCAGCAGCTTGGCGGAGCACACTGAAGCTTTCTTT. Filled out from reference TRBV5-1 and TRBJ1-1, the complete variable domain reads KAGVTQTPRYLIKTRGQQVTLSCSPISGHRSVSWYQQTPGQGLQFLFEYFSETQRNKGNFPGRFSGRQFSNSRSEMNVSTLELGDSALYLCASSLAEHTEAFFGQGTRLTVV.